What follows are 28 T cell receptor beta chains derived from one specimen sequenced in a study of blood T cells in healthy people across ages. Together with a sample-barcoded 5' primer, a J-beta primer mix was included in a second PCR lasting roughly 6 to 12 cycles. TCRdb ran MiXCR on the 5' RACE reads and lists one entry per CDR3 protein. The table records 780,000 or so distinct CDR3 sequences, more than 55% of them present only once. Sequencing was carried out using blood. All receptors come from a man aged 35 to 55 in good health.

The rearrangement links TRBV28 to TRBJ2-7; the D gene is possibly TRBD2 (6 bases). CDR3 length: 14 residues. Trimming took 6 bases from V and 3 from J, leaving 15 bases between them. From germline, CDR1 is MDHEN and CDR2 SYDVKM. The CDR3 region has the DNA TGTGCCAGCAGATGGACCGGGGGAGACTACGAGCAGTACTTC. Protein: CASRWTGGDYEQYF.

The chain employs TRBV20-1 and TRBJ1-2, with a weak D call TRBD1 (6 bases). V was shortened by 0 bases and J by 3 bases, with 14 bases between the two germline ends. Per the germline V gene, CDR1 is DFQATT and CDR2 is SNEGSKA (reference sequence). The CDR3 length is 15 residues. This CDR3 is CSARDLTRGDYGYTF. CDR3 DNA sequence: TGCAGTGCTAGAGATCTTACGAGGGGGGACTATGGCTACACCTTC.

In its sample, this clonotype was seen a few times. This sequence joins TRBV7-2 and TRBJ2-3; tentative D call: TRBD1 (6 bases). This CDR3 is 16 amino acids long. CDR1 is SGHTA, CDR2 FQGNSA, per germline. Trimming removed 5 bases from V and 2 bases from J, with 17 bases in between. CDR3 in amino acids: CASSRGPQGFTDTQYF. CDR3 sequence (DNA): TGTGCCAGCAGCCGAGGGCCACAGGGATTCACAGATACGCAGTATTTT. The full variable domain, rest sourced from reference TRBV7-2 and TRBJ2-3, is GAGVSQSPSNKVTEKGKDVELRCDPISGHTALYWYRQSLGQGLEFLIYFQGNSAPDKSGLPSDRFSAERTGGSVSTLTIQRTQQEDSAVYLCASSRGPQGFTDTQYFGPGTRLTVL.

This clonotype was seen at least ten times. The CDR3 reads CSAGGGAGAQETQYF. As DNA, the CDR3 is TGCAGTGCTGGGGGGGGAGCGGGGGCCCAAGAGACCCAGTACTTC. The rearrangement uses TRBV20-1 and TRBJ2-5, with 8 bases fitting TRBD2. This CDR3 has 15 amino acids. Germline trimming cut 5 bases from V and 1 base from J; bases unmatched to any gene: 9. The V gene's germline CDR1 is DFQATT and CDR2 SNEGSKA (reference sequence).

Note on this clonotype: A read error is possible here, since a much larger clone lies one base away. This chain links TRBV24-1 with TRBJ1-2; D perhaps matches TRBD1 (5 bases). Germline CDR1 is KGHDR and CDR2 is SFDVKD. The CDR3 extends over 14 amino acids. As DNA, the CDR3 is TGTACCACCAGTGATTCAAAACAGGTCTATGGCTACACCTTC. It encodes CTTSDSKQVYGYTF.

Here the CDR3 reads CASSLDQVDIQYF. The CDR3 DNA reads TGTGCCAGCAGCCTGGACCAGGTGGACATTCAGTACTTC. The chain is built from TRBV12-3 or TRBV12-4 and TRBJ2-4, with D uncertain. Trimming took off 6 bases at V and 8 bases at J, with 14 bases between the two ends. This CDR3 comprises 13 residues.

A few counts support this clonotype. The chain couples TRBV27 to TRBJ1-2; no reliable D call. The length of the CDR3 is 13 residues. Deletions cut 6 bases from V and 6 bases from J, with 14 bases between. Germline-derived CDR1 and CDR2 are MNHEY and SMNVEV (reference sequence). CDR3 sequence: CASRMSGIDGYTF. In nucleotides, the CDR3 is TGTGCCAGCAGAATGTCGGGAATCGATGGCTACACCTTC.

With respect to this clonotype: Sequence at one end of the junction differs from germline and may be a read error. The gene calls are TRBV15 and TRBJ2-5, with 10 bases aligning to TRBD1. The CDR3 runs 15 residues. The germline V gene encodes CDR1 LNHNV and CDR2 YYDKDF (reference sequence). CDR3: CATRYGDRGAETQYF. The CDR3 DNA reads TGTGCCACCAGGTACGGGGACAGGGGCGCGGAGACCCAGTACTTT. Combining the CDR3 with reference TRBV15 and TRBJ2-5 gives the whole variable domain DAMVIQNPRYQVTQFGKPVTLSCSQTLNHNVMYWYQQKSSQAPKLLFHYYDKDFNNEADTPDNFQSRRPNTSFCFLDIRSPGLGDTAMYLCATRYGDRGAETQYFGPGTRLLVL.

This sequence joins TRBV20-1 and TRBJ2-3, with D perhaps assigned TRBD1 or TRBD2 (5 bases each). The CDR3 has 13 residues. Germline-derived CDR1 and CDR2 are DFQATT and SNEGSKA (reference sequence). This CDR3 reads CSTNRDSTDTQYF. The CDR3 DNA reads TGCAGCACAAACCGGGACAGCACAGATACGCAGTATTTT.

The CDR3 bases are TGCGCCAGCAGCCAAGTTTTATCCCCCTACGAGCAGTACTTC. It translates to CASSQVLSPYEQYF. V is TRBV4-3 and J is TRBJ2-7; D not certain. Per germline, CDR1 LGHNA and CDR2 YSLEER. V lost 1 base to trimming and J lost 2 bases, with 9 bases between them. There are 14 residues in the CDR3.

This clonotype turned up a few times. The chain links TRBV28 to TRBJ2-3; tentative D call: TRBD2 (6 bases). The CDR3 consists of 15 residues. Trimming pared 6 bases from V and 4 bases from J, leaving 17 bases between. Germline lookup yields CDR1 MDHEN and CDR2 SYDVKM. CDR3 DNA: TGTGCCAGCAGGGGTAGCGGAACGGGAGCAGATACGCAGTATTTT. This gives the protein CASRGSGTGADTQYF.

Details on this clonotype: This clone may be a read error of a much larger clone one base away. The chain has TRBV20-1 and TRBJ1-5; perhaps TRBD1 as D (5 bases). Germline CDR1 DFQATT, CDR2 SNEGSKA (reference sequence). The V end was cut by 3 bases, the J end by 6 bases, with 18 bases between. The length of the CDR3 is 15 residues. For the CDR3, the DNA is TGCAGTGCTAGGGTAGATGCAGGGTCAAGTCAGCCCCAGCATTTT. The encoded protein is CSARVDAGSSQPQHF.

The chain links TRBV4-2 to TRBJ2-4; D gene ambiguous. The DNA end lines up better with TRBJ2-7; the J call may be wrong. Germline V gene sequence: CDR1 LGHNA, CDR2 YNFKEQ. The CDR3 extends over 16 amino acids. Here the CDR3 DNA reads TGTGCCAGCAGCCAAGACTCCGGGCTAACCGCCTACGAGCAGTACTTC. Its translation: CASSQDSGLTAYEQYF.

The chain combines TRBV5-1 with TRBJ2-1, with 11 bases that match TRBD2. TRBJ2-7 explains the end of the DNA better; the J call may be wrong. Germline V gene data show CDR1 as SGHRS and CDR2 as YFSETQ. The CDR3 sequence is 17 residues long. Here the CDR3 reads CASSLQVAGGVVNEQYF. CDR3 sequence (DNA): TGCGCCAGCAGCTTGCAAGTAGCGGGAGGGGTCGTCAATGAGCAGTACTTC.

This clonotype has only a few counts. At one of its ends the junction is not consistent with the germline gene, which may arise from a read error. The chain recombines TRBV27 with TRBJ2-7; D gene unclear. The length of the CDR3 is 13 residues. Germline CDR1 MNHEY, CDR2 SMNVEV (reference sequence). CDR3 in DNA: TGCGCTACGGTGGGGTACCCCTCCTACGAGCAGTACTTC. It translates to CATVGYPSYEQYF.

This CDR3 reads CASSRSSGAGAGETQYF. The CDR3 DNA reads as TGTGCCAGCAGCCGCTCCAGTGGGGCGGGGGCCGGGGAGACCCAGTACTTC. J is TRBJ2-5 and V is TRBV6-6; perhaps TRBD2 as D (7 bases). V was cut by 6 bases and J by 5 bases, with 25 bases left in between. Looked up from germline, CDR1 is MNHNY and CDR2 is SVGAGI (reference sequence). CDR3 length equals 17 residues.

The DNA for the CDR3 is TGTGCCAGCAGCTCAGGAGGGGCTATTGGGACCCAGTACTTC. As protein: CASSSGGAIGTQYF. V and J are TRBV7-9 and TRBJ2-7; D might be TRBD2 (6 bases). The J call may be faulty, since TRBJ2-5 better matches the DNA end. The V gene's germline CDR1 is SEHNR and CDR2 FQNEAQ (reference sequence). CDR3 length: 14 residues.

Only a few counts were recorded for this clonotype. The genes are TRBV10-3 and TRBJ2-3; maybe TRBD1 (6 bases). The germline V gene encodes CDR1 ENHRY and CDR2 SYGVKD. V lost 6 bases to trimming and J lost 5 bases, with 6 bases between them. The CDR3 totals 11 residues. CDR3 sequence: CAIRDRDTQYF. The CDR3 DNA is TGTGCCATCAGGGACAGAGATACGCAGTATTTT.

The chain is built from TRBV5-8 and TRBJ1-1, with 9 positions matching TRBD1. Trimming removed 0 bases from V and 7 bases from J; junction bases left unmatched: 4. The length of the CDR3 is 14 residues. Looked up from germline, CDR1 is SGHTS and CDR2 is YDEGEE. CDR3 nucleotide sequence: TGTGCCAGCAGCTTGGACAGGGGGCCCGGTGAAGCTTTCTTT. Translation gives CASSLDRGPGEAFF. The variable domain in full, with the rest retrieved from reference TRBV5-8 and TRBJ1-1, is EAGVTQSPTHLIKTRGQQATLRCSPISGHTSVYWYQQALGLGLQFLLWYDEGEERNRGNFPPRFSGRQFPNYSSELNVNALELEDSALYLCASSLDRGPGEAFFGQGTRLTVV.

This clonotype was counted only a few times. J is TRBJ2-7 and V is TRBV7-2, with D perhaps matching TRBD2 (6 bases). The V gene lost 5 bases and the J gene lost 1 base, with 27 bases spanning the gap. The CDR3 consists of 19 residues. Looked up from germline, CDR1 is SGHTA and CDR2 is FQGNSA. The CDR3 sequence: CASSPRTPLATTQSYEQYF. In DNA, the CDR3 is TGTGCCAGCAGCCCGCGAACCCCCCTAGCGACGACCCAATCCTACGAGCAGTACTTC. The variable domain in full, completed from reference TRBV7-2 and TRBJ2-7, reads GAGVSQSPSNKVTEKGKDVELRCDPISGHTALYWYRQSLGQGLEFLIYFQGNSAPDKSGLPSDRFSAERTGGSVSTLTIQRTQQEDSAVYLCASSPRTPLATTQSYEQYFGPGTRLTVT.

This sequence joins TRBV11-3 and TRBJ2-5; weak D call: TRBD2 (5 bases). Germline assignment: CDR1 SGHNT and CDR2 YENEEA. The CDR3 runs 15 residues. V lost 1 base and J lost 5, with 14 bases in between. CDR3 in amino acids: CASSLGEGSGETQYF. DNA for the CDR3: TGTGCCAGCAGCTTAGGTGAAGGGAGCGGTGAGACCCAGTACTTC.

This clonotype has a handful of counts. The chain combines TRBV29-1 with TRBJ2-1, with D perhaps matching TRBD2 (5 bases). This CDR3 spans 15 amino acids. Germline V lookup: CDR1 SQVTM, CDR2 ANQGSEA. The V end was cut by 6 bases, the J end by 0 bases, with 15 bases between. In nucleotides, the CDR3 is TGCAGCGTCGTCACGGGGTCCTCCTCCTACAATGAGCAGTTCTTC. Residues: CSVVTGSSSYNEQFF.

The rearrangement uses TRBV7-8 and TRBJ2-7; D not resolved. This CDR3 is built from 15 residues. Deletions cut 5 bases from V and 2 bases from J, with 16 bases between. Germline V gene lookup returns CDR1 SGHVS and CDR2 FQNEAQ. CDR3 sequence: CASSPTPGTTYEQYF. DNA of the CDR3: TGTGCCAGCAGCCCAACCCCAGGAACTACCTACGAGCAGTACTTC.

The chain employs TRBV28 and TRBJ2-7; D assignment may be TRBD1 or TRBD2 (5 bases each). TRBJ2-5 explains the end of the DNA better; the J call may be wrong. The CDR3 length is 18 residues. Germline V CDR1 and CDR2: MDHEN, SYDVKM. As DNA, the CDR3 is TGTGCCAGCAGTTCCCGGGCTATTAGGGGAGCGGACGGGGAGACCCAGTACTTC. It translates to CASSSRAIRGADGETQYF.

The J gene is TRBJ2-1, the V gene TRBV23-1, with TRBD2 matching over 9 bases. TRBV23-1 is classed as an ORF, of uncertain function. J was trimmed by 4 bases and V by 8 bases; bases with no gene match: 9. The CDR3 is made up of 15 amino acids. In DNA form, the CDR3 reads TGCGCCAGCCCCGAGGCCCTAGCGGGATACAATGAGCAGTTCTTC. Its translation: CASPEALAGYNEQFF.

This clonotype came up a few times. V is TRBV5-5 and J is TRBJ1-5, with 7 positions matching TRBD1. The CDR3 spans 18 residues. Germline CDR1 and CDR2: SGHKS and YYEKEE (reference sequence). The V and J ends lost 2 bases and 5 bases, in that order; junction bases with no gene match: 16. The CDR3 sequence: CASSFRSGSGQTDQPQHF. The CDR3 coding sequence is TGTGCCAGCAGCTTTAGGTCGGGTTCGGGACAGACCGATCAGCCCCAGCATTTT.

This clonotype was picked up a small number of times. The chain is built from TRBV29-1 and TRBJ2-4, with D unclear. Germline-derived CDR1 and CDR2 are SQVTM and ANQGSEA. Trimming took 6 bases from V and 0 from J, leaving 12 bases between them. This CDR3 has 14 amino acids. Here the CDR3 reads CSVRPHLAKNIQYF. For the CDR3, the DNA is TGCAGCGTCCGGCCTCACCTAGCCAAAAACATTCAGTACTTC.

This clonotype turned up a few times. The genes are TRBV7-2 and TRBJ2-7; 7 nucleotides line up with TRBD1. This CDR3 region has 15 residues. The trim removed 3 bases at V and 0 bases at J, leaving 5 bases unmatched. CDR1 and CDR2 (germline): SGHTA, FQGNSA. The CDR3 nucleotides are TGTGCCAGCAGCTTTTCGACAGGGCGCTCCTACGAGCAGTACTTC. Translated, it gives CASSFSTGRSYEQYF. The full variable domain, rest sourced from reference TRBV7-2 and TRBJ2-7, is GAGVSQSPSNKVTEKGKDVELRCDPISGHTALYWYRQSLGQGLEFLIYFQGNSAPDKSGLPSDRFSAERTGGSVSTLTIQRTQQEDSAVYLCASSFSTGRSYEQYFGPGTRLTVT.